This TCR beta chain was recorded in a study of T cell responses to AZD1222 COVID-19 vaccine. CDR3 length: 13 residues. With 7 bases removed from V and 10 bases from J, the gap between germline ends came to 17 bases. From germline, CDR1 is MNHEY and CDR2 SVGAGI. The method was immunoSEQ multiplex PCR; TCRdb's version includes in-frame clones alone and lacks a portion of them. This sample has tens of thousands of clones, with about 86% found just once. The chain joins TRBV6-5 to TRBJ2-1; D might be TRBD1 or TRBD2, each matching 5 bases. The TCR was taken from an adult in good health. The sequencing here drew on peripheral blood, taken on day 0 of AZD1222 vaccination. The CDR3 sequence: CASTGIGTGEQFF. In DNA form, the CDR3 reads TGTGCCAGCACTGGAATTGGGACCGGGGAGCAGTTCTTC.